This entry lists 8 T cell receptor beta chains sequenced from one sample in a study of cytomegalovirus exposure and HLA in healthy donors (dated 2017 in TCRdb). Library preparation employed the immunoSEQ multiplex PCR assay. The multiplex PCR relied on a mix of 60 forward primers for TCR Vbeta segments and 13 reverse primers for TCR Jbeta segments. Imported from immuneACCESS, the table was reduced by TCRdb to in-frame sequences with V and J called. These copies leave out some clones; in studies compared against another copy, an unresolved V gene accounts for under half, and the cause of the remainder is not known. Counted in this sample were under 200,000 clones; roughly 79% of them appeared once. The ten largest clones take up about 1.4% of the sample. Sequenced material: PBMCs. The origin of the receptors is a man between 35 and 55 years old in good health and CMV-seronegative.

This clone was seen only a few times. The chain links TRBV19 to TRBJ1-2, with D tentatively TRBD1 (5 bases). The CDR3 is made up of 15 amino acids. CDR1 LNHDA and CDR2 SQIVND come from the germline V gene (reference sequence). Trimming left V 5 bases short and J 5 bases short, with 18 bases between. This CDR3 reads CASSRGTGLKYGYTF. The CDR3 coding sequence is TGTGCCAGTAGTCGGGGGACCGGACTGAAGTATGGCTACACCTTC.

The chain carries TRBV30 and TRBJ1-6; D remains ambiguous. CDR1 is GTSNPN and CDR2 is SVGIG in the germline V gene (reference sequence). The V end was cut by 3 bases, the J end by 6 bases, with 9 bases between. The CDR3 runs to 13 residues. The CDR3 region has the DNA TGTGCCTGGAGGGTGGCAGTTAATTCACCCCTCCACTTT. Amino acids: CAWRVAVNSPLHF.

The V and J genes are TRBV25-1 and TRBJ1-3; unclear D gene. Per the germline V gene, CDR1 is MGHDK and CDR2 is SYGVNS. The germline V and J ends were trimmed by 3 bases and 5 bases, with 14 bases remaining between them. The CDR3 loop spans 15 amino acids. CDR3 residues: CASSDGLLWRNTIYF. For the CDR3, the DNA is TGTGCCAGCAGTGACGGCTTACTATGGAGAAACACCATATATTTT.

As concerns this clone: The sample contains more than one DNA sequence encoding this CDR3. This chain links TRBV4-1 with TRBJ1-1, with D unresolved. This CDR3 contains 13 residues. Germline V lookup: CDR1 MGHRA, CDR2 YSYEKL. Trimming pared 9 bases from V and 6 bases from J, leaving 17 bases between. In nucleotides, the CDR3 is TGCGCCAGTAGCATAGCAGAAGGCCCTGAAGCTTTCTTT. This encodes CASSIAEGPEAFF.

The CDR3 region has the DNA TGTGCCATACTCACTAGCGGGAATTACGAGCAGTACGTC. This codes for CAILTSGNYEQYV. This rearrangement joins TRBV19 to TRBJ2-7, with 10 positions matching TRBD2. The germline gives CDR1 LNHDA, CDR2 SQIVND (reference sequence). V shed 10 bases, J shed 4 bases, and the junction held 7 bases outside the gene matches. There are 13 residues in the CDR3.

CDR3 in DNA: TGCGCCAGCAGTACCCTAGCGGGAGCGGGGCTCACAGATACGCAGTATTTT. Its protein product is CASSTLAGAGLTDTQYF. The V and J genes are TRBV10-1 and TRBJ2-3; 10 bases match TRBD2. The ends lost 5 bases at V and 2 bases at J; junction bases unmatched: 10. Germline V gene data show CDR1 as WNHNN and CDR2 as SYGVQD (reference sequence). The CDR3 is made up of 17 amino acids.

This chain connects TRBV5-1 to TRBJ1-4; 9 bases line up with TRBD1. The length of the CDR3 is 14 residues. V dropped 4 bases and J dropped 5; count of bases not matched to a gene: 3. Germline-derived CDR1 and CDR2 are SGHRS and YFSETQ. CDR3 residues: CASSIGQGNEKLFF. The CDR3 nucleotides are TGCGCCAGCAGCATCGGACAGGGGAATGAAAAACTGTTTTTT.

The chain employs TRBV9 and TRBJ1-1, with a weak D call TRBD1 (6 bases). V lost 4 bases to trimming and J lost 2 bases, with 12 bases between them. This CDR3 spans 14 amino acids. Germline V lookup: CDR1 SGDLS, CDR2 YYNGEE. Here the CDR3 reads CASSKTGANTEAFF. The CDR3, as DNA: TGTGCCAGCAGCAAGACAGGAGCTAACACTGAAGCTTTCTTT.